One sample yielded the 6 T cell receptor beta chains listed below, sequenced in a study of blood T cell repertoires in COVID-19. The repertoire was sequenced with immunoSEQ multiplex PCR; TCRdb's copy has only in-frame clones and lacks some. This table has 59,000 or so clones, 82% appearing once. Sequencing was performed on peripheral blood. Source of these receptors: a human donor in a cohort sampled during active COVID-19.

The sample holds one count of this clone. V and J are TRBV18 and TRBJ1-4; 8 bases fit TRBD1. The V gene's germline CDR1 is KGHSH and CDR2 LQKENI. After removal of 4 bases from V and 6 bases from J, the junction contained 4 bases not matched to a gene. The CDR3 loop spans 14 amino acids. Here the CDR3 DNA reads TGTGCCAGCTCACAAGGACAGGGATATGAAAAACTGTTTTTT. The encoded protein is CASSQGQGYEKLFF.

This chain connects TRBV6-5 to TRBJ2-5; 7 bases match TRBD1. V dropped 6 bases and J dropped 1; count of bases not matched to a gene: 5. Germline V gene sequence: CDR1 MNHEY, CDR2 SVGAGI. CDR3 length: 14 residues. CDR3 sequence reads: CASSRDRAQETQYF. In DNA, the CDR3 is TGTGCCAGCAGCCGGGACAGAGCCCAAGAGACCCAGTACTTC.

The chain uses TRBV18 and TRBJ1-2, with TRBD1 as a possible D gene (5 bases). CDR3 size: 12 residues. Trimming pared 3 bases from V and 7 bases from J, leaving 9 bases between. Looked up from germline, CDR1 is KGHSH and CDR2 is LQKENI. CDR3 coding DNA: TGTGCCAGCTCACCGGGGCAGGGTGGCTACACCTTC. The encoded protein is CASSPGQGGYTF.

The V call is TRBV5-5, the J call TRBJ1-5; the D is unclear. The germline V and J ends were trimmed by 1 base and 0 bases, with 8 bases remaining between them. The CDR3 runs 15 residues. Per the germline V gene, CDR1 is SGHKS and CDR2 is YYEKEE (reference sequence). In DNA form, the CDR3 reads TGTGCCAGCAGCTTGAGCGGCTATAGCAATCAGCCCCAGCATTTT. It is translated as CASSLSGYSNQPQHF.

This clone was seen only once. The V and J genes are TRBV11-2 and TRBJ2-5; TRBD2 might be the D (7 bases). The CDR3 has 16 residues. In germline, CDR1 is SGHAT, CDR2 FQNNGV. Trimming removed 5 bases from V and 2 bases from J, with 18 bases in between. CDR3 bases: TGTGCCAGCAGCCCGCGGGGGTCAGGGGAACAAGAGACCCAGTACTTC. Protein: CASSPRGSGEQETQYF. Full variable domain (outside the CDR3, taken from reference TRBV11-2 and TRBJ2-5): EAGVAQSPRYKIIEKRQSVAFWCNPISGHATLYWYQQILGQGPKLLIQFQNNGVVDDSQLPKDRFSAERLKGVDSTLKIQPAKLEDSAVYLCASSPRGSGEQETQYFGPGTRLLVL.

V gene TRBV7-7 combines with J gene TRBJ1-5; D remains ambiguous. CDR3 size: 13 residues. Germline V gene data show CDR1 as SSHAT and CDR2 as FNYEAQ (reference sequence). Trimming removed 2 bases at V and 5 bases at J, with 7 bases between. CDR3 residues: CASSLNLYQPQHF. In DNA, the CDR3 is TGTGCCAGCAGCTTAAATCTGTATCAGCCCCAGCATTTT.